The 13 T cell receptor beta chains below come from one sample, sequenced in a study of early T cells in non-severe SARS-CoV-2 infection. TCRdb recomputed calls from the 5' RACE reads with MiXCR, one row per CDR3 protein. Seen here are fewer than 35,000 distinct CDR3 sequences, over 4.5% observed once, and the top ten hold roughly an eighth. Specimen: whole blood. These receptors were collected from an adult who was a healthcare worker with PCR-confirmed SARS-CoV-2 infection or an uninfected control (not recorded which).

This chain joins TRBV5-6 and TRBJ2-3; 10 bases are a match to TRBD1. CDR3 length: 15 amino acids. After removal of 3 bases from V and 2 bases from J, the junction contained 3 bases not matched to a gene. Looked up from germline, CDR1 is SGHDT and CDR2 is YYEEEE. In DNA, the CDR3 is TGTGCCAGCAGCTGGGGACAGGGGCCCACAGATACGCAGTATTTT. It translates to CASSWGQGPTDTQYF.

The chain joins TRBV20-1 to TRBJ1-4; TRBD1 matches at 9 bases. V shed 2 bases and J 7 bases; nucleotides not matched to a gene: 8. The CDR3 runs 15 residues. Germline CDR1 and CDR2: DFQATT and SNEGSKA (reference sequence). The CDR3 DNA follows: TGCAGTGCTAGAAGAACCGGGACAGGGAGTGAAAAACTGTTTTTT. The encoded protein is CSARRTGTGSEKLFF.

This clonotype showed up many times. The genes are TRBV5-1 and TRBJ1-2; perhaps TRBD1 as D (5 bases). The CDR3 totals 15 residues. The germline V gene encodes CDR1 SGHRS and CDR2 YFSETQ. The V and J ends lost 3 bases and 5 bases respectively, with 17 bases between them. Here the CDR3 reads CASSSAGQGGYGYTF. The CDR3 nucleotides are TGCGCCAGCAGCTCCGCCGGGCAGGGAGGTTATGGCTACACCTTC.

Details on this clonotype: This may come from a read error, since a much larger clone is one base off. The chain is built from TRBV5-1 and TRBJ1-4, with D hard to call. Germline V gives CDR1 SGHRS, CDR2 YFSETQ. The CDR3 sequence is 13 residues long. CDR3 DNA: TGCGTCAGCAGCCGAGCCCCTAATGAAAAACTGTTTTTT. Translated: CVSSRAPNEKLFF.

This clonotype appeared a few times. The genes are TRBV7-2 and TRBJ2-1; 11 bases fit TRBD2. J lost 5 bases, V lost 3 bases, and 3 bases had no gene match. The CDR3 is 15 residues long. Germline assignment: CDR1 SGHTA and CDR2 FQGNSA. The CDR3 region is CASSFSSGGHNEQFF. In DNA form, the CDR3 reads TGTGCCAGCAGCTTTTCTAGCGGGGGGCACAATGAGCAGTTCTTC.

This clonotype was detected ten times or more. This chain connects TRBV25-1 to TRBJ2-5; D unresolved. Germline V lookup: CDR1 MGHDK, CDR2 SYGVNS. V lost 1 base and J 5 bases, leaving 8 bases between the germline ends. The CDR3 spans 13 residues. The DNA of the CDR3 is TGTGCCAGCAGTGAATCCCCGTCGGAGACCCAGTACTTC. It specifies CASSESPSETQYF.

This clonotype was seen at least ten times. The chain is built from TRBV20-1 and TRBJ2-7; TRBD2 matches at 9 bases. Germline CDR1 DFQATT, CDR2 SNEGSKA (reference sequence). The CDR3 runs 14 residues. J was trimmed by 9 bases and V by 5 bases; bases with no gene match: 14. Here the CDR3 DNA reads TGCAGTGCTGAGGGACTAGCCTCCCCCGGCGGGCAGTACTTC. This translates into CSAEGLASPGGQYF.

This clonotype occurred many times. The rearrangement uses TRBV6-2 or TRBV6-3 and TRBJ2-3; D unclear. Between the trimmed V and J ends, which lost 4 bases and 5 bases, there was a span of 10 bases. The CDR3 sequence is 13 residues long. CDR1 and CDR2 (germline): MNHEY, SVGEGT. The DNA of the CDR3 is TGTGCCAGCAGTTTCCAGGAAAAAGATACGCAGTATTTT. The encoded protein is CASSFQEKDTQYF.

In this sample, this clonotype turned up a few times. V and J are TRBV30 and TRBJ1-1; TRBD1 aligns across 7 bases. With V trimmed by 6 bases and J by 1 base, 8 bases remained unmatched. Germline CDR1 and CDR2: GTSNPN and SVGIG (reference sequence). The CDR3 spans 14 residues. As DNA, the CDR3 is TGTGCCTGTTCCAGGGGGGTAGGGAACACTGAAGCTTTCTTT. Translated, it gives CACSRGVGNTEAFF.

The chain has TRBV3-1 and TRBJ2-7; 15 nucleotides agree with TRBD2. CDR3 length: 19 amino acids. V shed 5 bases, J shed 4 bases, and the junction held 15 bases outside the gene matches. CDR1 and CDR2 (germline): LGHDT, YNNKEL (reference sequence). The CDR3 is CASSKSGTSGGMAEYEQYF. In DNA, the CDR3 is TGTGCCAGCAGCAAGTCCGGGACTAGCGGGGGGATGGCTGAGTACGAGCAGTACTTC.

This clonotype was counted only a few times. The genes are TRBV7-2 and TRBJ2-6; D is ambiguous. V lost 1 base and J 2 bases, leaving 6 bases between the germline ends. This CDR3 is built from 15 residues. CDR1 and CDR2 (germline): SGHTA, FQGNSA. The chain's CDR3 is CASSLGPTGANVLTF. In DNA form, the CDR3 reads TGTGCCAGCAGCTTAGGACCTACTGGGGCCAACGTCCTGACTTTC.

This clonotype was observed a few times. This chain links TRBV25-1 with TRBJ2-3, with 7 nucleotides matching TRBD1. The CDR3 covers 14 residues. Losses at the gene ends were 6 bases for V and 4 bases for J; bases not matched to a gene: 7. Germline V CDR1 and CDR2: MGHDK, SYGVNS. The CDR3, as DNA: TGTGCCAGCAGAGACAGGGTACTTCCAGATACGCAGTATTTT. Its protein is CASRDRVLPDTQYF.

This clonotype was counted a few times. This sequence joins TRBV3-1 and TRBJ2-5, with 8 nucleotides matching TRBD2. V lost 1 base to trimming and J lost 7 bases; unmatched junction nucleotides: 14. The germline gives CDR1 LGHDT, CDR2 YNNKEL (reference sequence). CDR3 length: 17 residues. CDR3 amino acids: CASSQATSSGSRGTQYF. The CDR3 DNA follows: TGTGCCAGCAGCCAAGCAACGTCTAGCGGGTCTAGAGGGACCCAGTACTTC.